These T cell receptor beta chains were read from a single sample in a study of T cells expressing NK-cell markers. TCRdb reprocessed the 5' RACE reads; each CDR3 protein has one entry and no DNA is given. The sample totals roughly 390,000 distinct CDR3 sequences. Sequencing was carried out using blood T cells: a sorted CD56 or NKG2C T cell subset, CD4+ or CD8+ T cells, or bulk PBMC T cells (not recorded which). All receptors derive from a man aged 18-69 years in good health. The CDR3 runs from the conserved cysteine through the conserved F or W. Fields, in order: V gene, J gene, CDR3 protein.

TRBV4-2	TRBJ1-5	CASSPSDRSIPQHF
TRBV27	TRBJ1-6	CASSRGDNSYNSPLHF
TRBV24-1	TRBJ2-7	CATSETGTGSPEQYF
TRBV20-1	TRBJ1-4	CSARDQGLLFF
TRBV12-3/TRBV12-4	TRBJ2-3	CASSKGGRPTDTQYF
TRBV20-1	TRBJ2-2	CSAPTIYRSTGELFF
TRBV6-1	TRBJ1-1	CASPGGDTEAFF
TRBV6-1	TRBJ2-7	CASSEALGQPGDEQYF
TRBV11-1	TRBJ1-1	CASRNAVGTGGAGTEAFF
TRBV14	TRBJ1-3	CASSQDWGQFSGNTIYF
TRBV7-8	TRBJ1-1	CASSLGLGVNAEAFF
TRBV7-8	TRBJ2-5	CATPDRLYQETQYF
TRBV6-1	TRBJ1-3	CASTPAGGWGNTIYF
TRBV2	TRBJ2-1	CASRVDRGGEFF
TRBV2	TRBJ2-7	CASSEGVRTDEQYF
TRBV20-1	TRBJ1-5	CSAREISGTAYSNQPQHF
TRBV15	TRBJ1-5	CATSREDRGNQPQHF
TRBV5-5	TRBJ2-3	CASSHRSISTDTQYF
TRBV11-3	TRBJ2-1	CASSGQGHPYNEQFF
TRBV7-2	TRBJ2-3	CASSLAASSGGLTDTQYF
TRBV7-7	TRBJ2-7	CASSLGSALTYEQYF
TRBV7-6	TRBJ2-1	CASSLVQGPLGEQFF
TRBV5-4	TRBJ2-1	CASSWGDVSSYNEQFF
TRBV20-1	TRBJ2-3	CSAHRTARGGTQYF
TRBV3-1	TRBJ1-1	CASSQFGTGTEAFF